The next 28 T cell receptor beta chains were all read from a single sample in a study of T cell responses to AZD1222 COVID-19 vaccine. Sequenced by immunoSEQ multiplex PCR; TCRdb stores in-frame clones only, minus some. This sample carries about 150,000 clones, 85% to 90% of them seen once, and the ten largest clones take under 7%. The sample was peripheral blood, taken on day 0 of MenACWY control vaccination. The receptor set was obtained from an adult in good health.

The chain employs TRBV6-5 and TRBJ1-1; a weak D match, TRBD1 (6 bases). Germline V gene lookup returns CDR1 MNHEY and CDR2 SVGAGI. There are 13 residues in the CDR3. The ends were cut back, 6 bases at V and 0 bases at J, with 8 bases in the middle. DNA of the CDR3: TGTGCCAGCAGCCGGACAGTGAACACTGAAGCTTTCTTT. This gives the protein CASSRTVNTEAFF.

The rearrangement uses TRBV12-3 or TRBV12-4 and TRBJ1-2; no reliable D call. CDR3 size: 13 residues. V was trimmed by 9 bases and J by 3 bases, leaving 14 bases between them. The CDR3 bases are TGTGCCAGTAAACAGAGGTTAGACTATGGCTACACCTTC. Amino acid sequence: CASKQRLDYGYTF.

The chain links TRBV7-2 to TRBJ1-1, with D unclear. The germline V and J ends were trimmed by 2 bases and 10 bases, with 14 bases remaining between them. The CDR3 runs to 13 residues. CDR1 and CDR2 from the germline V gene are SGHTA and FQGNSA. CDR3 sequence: CASSLSPVGRAFF. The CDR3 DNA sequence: TGTGCCAGCAGCTTATCCCCGGTCGGTAGAGCTTTCTTT.

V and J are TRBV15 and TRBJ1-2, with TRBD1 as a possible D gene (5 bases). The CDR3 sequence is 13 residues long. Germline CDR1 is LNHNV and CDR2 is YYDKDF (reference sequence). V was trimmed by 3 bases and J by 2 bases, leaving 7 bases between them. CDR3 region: CATSRDTNYGYTF. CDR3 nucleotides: TGTGCCACCAGCAGGGACACCAACTATGGCTACACCTTC.

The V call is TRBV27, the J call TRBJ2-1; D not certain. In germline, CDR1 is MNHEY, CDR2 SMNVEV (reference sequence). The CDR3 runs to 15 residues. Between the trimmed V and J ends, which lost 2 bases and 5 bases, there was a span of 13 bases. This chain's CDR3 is CASSLIWGRDNEQFF. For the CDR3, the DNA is TGTGCCAGCAGTTTAATCTGGGGAAGGGACAATGAGCAGTTCTTC.

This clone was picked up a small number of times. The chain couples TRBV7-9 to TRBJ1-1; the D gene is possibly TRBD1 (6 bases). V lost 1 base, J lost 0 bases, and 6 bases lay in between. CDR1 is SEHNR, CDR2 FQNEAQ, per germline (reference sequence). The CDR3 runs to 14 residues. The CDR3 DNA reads TGTGCCAGCAGCTTAGGGGACATGAACACTGAAGCTTTCTTT. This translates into CASSLGDMNTEAFF.

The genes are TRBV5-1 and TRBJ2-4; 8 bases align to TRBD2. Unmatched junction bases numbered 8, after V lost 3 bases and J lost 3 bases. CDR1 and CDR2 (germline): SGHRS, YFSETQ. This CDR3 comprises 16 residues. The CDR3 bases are TGCGCCAGCAGCTGGGGACTAGAGGTTGGCAAAAACATTCAGTACTTC. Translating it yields CASSWGLEVGKNIQYF.

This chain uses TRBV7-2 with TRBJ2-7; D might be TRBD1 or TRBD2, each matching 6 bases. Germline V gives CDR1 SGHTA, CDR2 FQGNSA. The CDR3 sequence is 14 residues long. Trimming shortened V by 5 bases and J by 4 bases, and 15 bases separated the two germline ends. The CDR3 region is CASSLGQGRYEQYF. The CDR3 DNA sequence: TGTGCCAGCAGCCTCGGCCAGGGGAGGTACGAGCAGTACTTC.

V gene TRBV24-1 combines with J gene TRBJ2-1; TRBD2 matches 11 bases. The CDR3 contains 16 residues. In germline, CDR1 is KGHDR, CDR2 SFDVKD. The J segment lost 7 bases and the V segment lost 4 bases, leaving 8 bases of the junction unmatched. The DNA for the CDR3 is TGTGCCACCAGTGAAAGGACTAGCGGGCCGGGGAATGAGCAGTTCTTC. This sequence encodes CATSERTSGPGNEQFF.

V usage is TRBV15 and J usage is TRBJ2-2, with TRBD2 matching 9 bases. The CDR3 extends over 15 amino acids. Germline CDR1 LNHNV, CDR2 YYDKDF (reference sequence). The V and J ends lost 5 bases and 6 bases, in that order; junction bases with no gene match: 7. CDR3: CATSRAGTSSGELFF. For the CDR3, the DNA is TGTGCCACCAGCCGAGCTGGGACTAGCTCCGGGGAGCTGTTTTTT.

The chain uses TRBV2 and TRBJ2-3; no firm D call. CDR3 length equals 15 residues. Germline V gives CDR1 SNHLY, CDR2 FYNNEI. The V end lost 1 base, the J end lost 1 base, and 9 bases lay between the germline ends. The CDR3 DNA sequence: TGTGCCAGCAGTGAAGTAGTCTTAGGCACAGATACGCAGTATTTT. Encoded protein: CASSEVVLGTDTQYF. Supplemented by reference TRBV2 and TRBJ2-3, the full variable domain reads EPEVTQTPSHQVTQMGQEVILRCVPISNHLYFYWYRQILGQKVEFLVSFYNNEISEKSEIFDDQFSVERPDGSNFTLKIRSTKLEDSAMYFCASSEVVLGTDTQYFGPGTRLTVL.

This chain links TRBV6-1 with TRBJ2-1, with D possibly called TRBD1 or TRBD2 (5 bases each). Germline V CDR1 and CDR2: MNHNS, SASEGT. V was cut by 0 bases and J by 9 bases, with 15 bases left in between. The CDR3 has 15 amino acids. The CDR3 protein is CASSEAAPGRREQFF. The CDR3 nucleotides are TGTGCCAGCAGTGAAGCGGCCCCAGGGAGACGTGAGCAGTTCTTC.

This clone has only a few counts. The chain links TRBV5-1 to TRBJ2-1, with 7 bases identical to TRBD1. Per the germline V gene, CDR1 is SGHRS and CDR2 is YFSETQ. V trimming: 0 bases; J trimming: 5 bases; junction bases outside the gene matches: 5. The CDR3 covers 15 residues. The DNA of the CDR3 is TGCGCCAGCAGCTTGGGGCAGGGGGTACACAATGAGCAGTTCTTC. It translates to CASSLGQGVHNEQFF.

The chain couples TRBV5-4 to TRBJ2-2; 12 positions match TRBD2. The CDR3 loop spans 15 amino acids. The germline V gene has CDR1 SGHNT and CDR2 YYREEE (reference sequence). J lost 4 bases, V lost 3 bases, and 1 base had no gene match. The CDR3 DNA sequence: TGTGCCAGCAGCTGGGGACTAGCGGGCACCGGGGAGCTGTTTTTT. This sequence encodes CASSWGLAGTGELFF. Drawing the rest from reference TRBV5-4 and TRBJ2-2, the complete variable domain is ETGVTQSPTHLIKTRGQQVTLRCSSQSGHNTVSWYQQALGQGPQFIFQYYREEENGRGNFPPRFSGLQFPNYSSELNVNALELDDSALYLCASSWGLAGTGELFFGEGSRLTVL.

CDR3 sequence reads: CASISPGGGDYGYTF. The CDR3 bases are TGTGCCAGCATTTCTCCTGGCGGGGGCGACTATGGCTACACCTTC. This chain links TRBV21-1 with TRBJ1-2. TRBV21-1 is classified as a pseudogene. The CDR3 contains 15 residues.

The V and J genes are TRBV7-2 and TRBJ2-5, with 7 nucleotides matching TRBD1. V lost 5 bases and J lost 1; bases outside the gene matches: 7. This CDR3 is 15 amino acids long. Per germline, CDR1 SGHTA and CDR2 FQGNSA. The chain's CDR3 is CASSLRTGSQETQYF. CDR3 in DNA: TGTGCCAGCAGCCTACGGACAGGATCCCAAGAGACCCAGTACTTC.

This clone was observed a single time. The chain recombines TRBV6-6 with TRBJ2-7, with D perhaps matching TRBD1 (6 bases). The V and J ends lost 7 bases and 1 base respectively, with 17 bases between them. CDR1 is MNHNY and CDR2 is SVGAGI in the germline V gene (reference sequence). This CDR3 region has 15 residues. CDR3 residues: CASNLRVQGSYEQYF. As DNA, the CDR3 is TGTGCCAGCAACTTACGAGTACAGGGATCCTACGAGCAGTACTTC.

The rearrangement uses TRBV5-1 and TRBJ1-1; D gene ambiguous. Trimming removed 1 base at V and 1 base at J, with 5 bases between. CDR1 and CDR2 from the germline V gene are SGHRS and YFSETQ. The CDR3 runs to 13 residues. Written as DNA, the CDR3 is TGCGCCAGCAGCTTGTTAGCGAACACTGAAGCTTTCTTT. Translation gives CASSLLANTEAFF.

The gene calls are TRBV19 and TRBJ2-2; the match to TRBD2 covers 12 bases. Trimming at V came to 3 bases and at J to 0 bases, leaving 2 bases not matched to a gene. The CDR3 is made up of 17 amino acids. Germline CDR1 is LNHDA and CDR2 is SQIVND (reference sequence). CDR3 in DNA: TGTGCCAGTAGTATCGCTAGCGGGGGGGCGAACACCGGGGAGCTGTTTTTT. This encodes CASSIASGGANTGELFF. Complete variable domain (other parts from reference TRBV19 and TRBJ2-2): DGGITQSPKYLFRKEGQNVTLSCEQNLNHDAMYWYRQDPGQGLRLIYYSQIVNDFQKGDIAEGYSVSREKKESFPLTVTSAQKNPTAFYLCASSIASGGANTGELFFGEGSRLTVL.

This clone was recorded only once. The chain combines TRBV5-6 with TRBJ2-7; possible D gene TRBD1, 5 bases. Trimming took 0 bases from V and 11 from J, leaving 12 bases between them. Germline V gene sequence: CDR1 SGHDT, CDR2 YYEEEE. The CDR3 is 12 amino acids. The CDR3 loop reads CASSLARAAEYF. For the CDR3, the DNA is TGTGCCAGCAGCTTGGCCAGGGCTGCTGAGTACTTC.

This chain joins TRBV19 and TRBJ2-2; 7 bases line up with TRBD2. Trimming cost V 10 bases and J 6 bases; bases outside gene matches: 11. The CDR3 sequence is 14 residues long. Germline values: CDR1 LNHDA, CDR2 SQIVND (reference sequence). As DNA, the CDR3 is TGTGCCACCTGGGGGGGAGGGGCCGCCGGGGAGCTGTTTTTT. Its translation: CATWGGGAAGELFF. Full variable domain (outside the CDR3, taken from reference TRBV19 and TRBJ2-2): DGGITQSPKYLFRKEGQNVTLSCEQNLNHDAMYWYRQDPGQGLRLIYYSQIVNDFQKGDIAEGYSVSREKKESFPLTVTSAQKNPTAFYLCATWGGGAAGELFFGEGSRLTVL.

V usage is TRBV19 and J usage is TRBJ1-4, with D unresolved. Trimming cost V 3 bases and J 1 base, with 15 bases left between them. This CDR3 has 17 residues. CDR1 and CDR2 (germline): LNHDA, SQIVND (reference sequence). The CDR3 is CASSISSGGITNEKLFF. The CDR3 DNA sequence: TGTGCCAGTAGTATCTCAAGCGGCGGCATAACTAATGAAAAACTGTTTTTT.

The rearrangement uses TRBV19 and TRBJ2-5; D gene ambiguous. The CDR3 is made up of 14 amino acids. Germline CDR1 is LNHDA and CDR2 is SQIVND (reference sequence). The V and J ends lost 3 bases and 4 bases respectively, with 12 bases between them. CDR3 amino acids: CASSIQTQGETQYF. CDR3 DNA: TGTGCCAGTAGTATCCAAACCCAAGGAGAGACCCAGTACTTC.

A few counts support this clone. In DNA, the CDR3 is TGTGCCAGCAGGTGGACCAAAGTAGGCTACACCTTC. Translating it yields CASRWTKVGYTF. The V gene is TRBV2, the J gene TRBJ1-2; no firm D call. V lost 6 bases and J lost 8, with 13 bases in between. The CDR3 sequence is 12 residues long. The germline gives CDR1 SNHLY, CDR2 FYNNEI.

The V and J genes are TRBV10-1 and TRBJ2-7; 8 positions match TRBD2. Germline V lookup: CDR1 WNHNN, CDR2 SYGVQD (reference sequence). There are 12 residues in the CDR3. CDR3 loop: CASSESPSGSLV. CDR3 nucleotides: TGCGCCAGCAGTGAGTCGCCCAGCGGGAGTCTGGTC.

The CDR3 sequence: CASSAGTGLRTEAFF. CDR3 DNA: TGTGCCAGCAGTGCCGGGACAGGGTTGAGGACTGAAGCTTTCTTT. The V and J genes are TRBV6-4 and TRBJ1-1; 9 bases align to TRBD1. The CDR3 length is 15 residues. Looked up from germline, CDR1 is MRHNA and CDR2 is SNTAGT. V lost 4 bases, J lost 5 bases, and 8 bases stayed unmatched.

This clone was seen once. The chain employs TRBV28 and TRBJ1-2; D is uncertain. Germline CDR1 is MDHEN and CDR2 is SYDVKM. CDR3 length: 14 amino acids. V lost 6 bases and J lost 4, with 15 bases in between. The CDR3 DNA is TGTGCCAGCAGCTCCCTAGGCGAAAGCTATGGCTACACCTTC. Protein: CASSSLGESYGYTF.

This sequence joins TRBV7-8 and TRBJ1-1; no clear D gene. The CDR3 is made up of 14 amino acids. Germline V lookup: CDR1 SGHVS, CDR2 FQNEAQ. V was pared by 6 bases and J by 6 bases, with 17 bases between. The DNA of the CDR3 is TGTGCCAGCAGTCCAACTCGGGCCGATGCTGAAGCTTTCTTT. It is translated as CASSPTRADAEAFF.